Reported below is one T cell receptor beta chain. This clonotype was detected ten times or more. This receptor's antigen is unknown. Per-base qualities were not stored, and no clone one base away is much larger. The sample originates from a study of early T cells in non-severe SARS-CoV-2 infection (dated by TCRdb to the early 2020s). General notes on the study: Because TCR sequencing relied on bulk RNA taken from unsorted whole blood, pairing of alpha and beta chains was not possible.

The library relied on 5' RACE. The listed sequencing device is NextSeq 500. The TCR library protocol attached unique molecular identifiers to individual cDNA molecules to correct for sequencing error and PCR bias. TCR alpha and beta chains were both sequenced, and the abundances of alpha and beta sequences in each sample were closely correlated with each other. For the original study's pipeline: Decombinator V4 was used to annotate TCR sequences for V gene, J gene and CDR3. Expanded TCRs were defined as changing significantly between any two time points under a Poisson model with p below 0.0001. TCR abundances were normalised to the total number of TCRs sequenced per sample and were expressed as counts per million. MAIT TCRs were defined by TRAV1-2 paired with TRAJ12, TRAJ20 or TRAJ33, and iNKT TCRs by TRAV10 paired with TRAJ18. A search of VDJdb, accessed on 1 November 2021, was run for TCRs annotated to CMV, EBV and SARS-CoV-2, with TCRs annotated for multiple antigens excluded. The raw public reads went through TCRdb reprocessing: fastp at Q25, MiXCR clone calling, in-frame beta chains kept. Each CDR3 protein gets just one entry, which takes the most common genes and DNA from the rows behind it. TCRdb's processing, not the study's, gives the V and J calls here. In all, the sample holds roughly 63,000 distinct CDR3 sequences, and around 11% of those were seen once. The ten largest clonotypes hold roughly 1.1% of the sample.

The V end loses 3 bases and the J end loses 0 bases, and a stretch of 11 bases separates them. CDR1 SGHRS and CDR2 YFSETQ were looked up in the germline V gene. From the cysteine through the phenylalanine, the CDR3 covers 15 amino acids. Just the 45-base CDR3 DNA is kept, in frame starting at base 1. Findings and caveats that apply to the study as a whole: Matching against VDJdb was skewed toward anti-spike CD8 responses, likely underestimated virus-specific expansions, and missed private and CD4 specificities.

This was a case-control study nested in a cohort of healthcare workers in London, UK, who had nasopharyngeal swab PCR tests and blood samples taken every week. Between 23 and 31 March 2020, the week of the UK lockdown, healthcare workers were enrolled and then followed up weekly for as long as 16 weeks. Recombination connected TRBV5-1 to TRBJ2-3, with the D gene not confidently named. This specimen consisted of whole blood, obtained at baseline. The source of this sequence is an adult who was a healthcare worker with PCR-confirmed SARS-CoV-2 infection or an uninfected control (not recorded which). The donor label of this sample is uncertain. The CDR3 region reads CASSSDPISTDTQYF. The DNA is TGCGCCAGCAGCTCCGACCCCATCAGCACAGATACGCAGTATTTT.